The 13 T cell receptor beta chains below come from one sample, sequenced in a study of T-cell reconstitution after alpha-beta-depleted transplantation in children. It was with unique molecular identifiers that the TCRbeta library was prepared. MiXCR, applied by TCRdb to the PCR reads, yields one record per CDR3 protein. The table has a few hundred thousand distinct CDR3 sequences, about 16% seen once. The sequenced sample was PBMCs, mostly from graft donor cells, obtained 360 days after TCRalphabeta/CD19-depleted stem cell transplant. Source of these receptors: a boy in the first two years of life who had a stem cell transplant for Wiskott-Aldrich syndrome, so the T cells may come from the graft donor.

The rearrangement uses TRBV6-1 and TRBJ2-2; 7 positions agree with TRBD2. Germline V gene lookup returns CDR1 MNHNS and CDR2 SASEGT. The V gene end was trimmed by 6 bases and the J gene end by 3 bases; junction bases not matched to a gene: 7. This CDR3 is built from 15 residues. The DNA for the CDR3 is TGTGCCAGCAGACGGAGCGGGACGTACACCGGGGAGCTGTTTTTT. Translation gives CASRRSGTYTGELFF.

At least ten counts were recorded for this clonotype. The rearrangement joins TRBV28 to TRBJ1-5; D is ambiguous. The length of the CDR3 is 13 residues. The germline CDR1 and CDR2 sequences are MDHEN and SYDVKM. Trimming removed 3 bases from V and 7 bases from J, with 10 bases in between. CDR3 amino acids: CASSFQRGQPQHF. The CDR3 region has the DNA TGTGCCAGCAGTTTTCAACGAGGACAGCCCCAGCATTTT.

Only a few counts were recorded for this clonotype. The V gene is TRBV29-1, the J gene TRBJ1-1; D possibly corresponds to TRBD1 (6 bases). The CDR3 extends over 13 amino acids. V dropped 6 bases and J dropped 4 bases, with 15 bases sitting between them. CDR1 is SQVTM and CDR2 is ANQGSEA in the germline V gene. The DNA for the CDR3 is TGCAGCGTGCCCGGGACAAGGGGCACTGAAGCTTTCTTT. Amino acid sequence: CSVPGTRGTEAFF.

The V gene is TRBV20-1, the J gene TRBJ2-7; D unresolved. V shed 8 bases and J shed 1 base, with 15 bases lying between them. CDR3 length: 13 residues. Germline-derived CDR1 and CDR2 are DFQATT and SNEGSKA (reference sequence). CDR3 region: CSTLRAGSYEQYF. The CDR3 region has the DNA TGCAGTACACTTAGGGCAGGTTCCTACGAGCAGTACTTC.

The chain is built from TRBV5-1 and TRBJ2-7; unclear D gene. The CDR3 has 14 residues. The germline V gene encodes CDR1 SGHRS and CDR2 YFSETQ. V shed 0 bases and J shed 7 bases, with 14 bases lying between them. CDR3: CASSLASRNLEQYF. Here the CDR3 DNA reads TGCGCCAGCAGCTTGGCATCGCGGAATCTGGAGCAGTACTTC.

This clonotype occurred a few times. This sequence joins TRBV5-1 and TRBJ2-1; possible D gene TRBD2, 5 bases. Germline assignment: CDR1 SGHRS and CDR2 YFSETQ. Trimming shortened V by 4 bases and J by 0 bases, and 17 bases separated the two germline ends. This CDR3 contains 17 residues. CDR3 bases: TGCGCCAGCAGCCCCCTTCCCCGTGAGGGCTCCTACAATGAGCAGTTCTTC. The encoded protein is CASSPLPREGSYNEQFF.

The chain has TRBV5-6 and TRBJ2-1; tentatively, D is TRBD1 or TRBD2 (5 bases each). Trimming pared 0 bases from V and 12 bases from J, leaving 10 bases between. There are 12 residues in the CDR3. CDR1 SGHDT and CDR2 YYEEEE come from the germline V gene. The DNA for the CDR3 is TGTGCCAGCAGCTTGGGGGGGTTCGGGCAGTTCTTC. Its translation is CASSLGGFGQFF.

At least ten counts were recorded for this clonotype. The CDR3 DNA sequence: TGTGCCAGCAGCCTCCGGACGGGGAACACTGAAGCTTTCTTT. It encodes CASSLRTGNTEAFF. The chain uses TRBV3-1 and TRBJ1-1; D not resolved. Germline loops: CDR1 LGHDT, CDR2 YNNKEL (reference sequence). The CDR3 covers 14 residues. The V end was cut by 4 bases, the J end by 1 base, with 10 bases between.

The chain has TRBV20-1 and TRBJ2-7, with TRBD2 matching 8 bases. With V trimmed by 5 bases and J by 0 bases, 3 bases remained unmatched. The CDR3 runs 13 residues. The germline CDR1 and CDR2 sequences are DFQATT and SNEGSKA (reference sequence). CDR3 sequence: CSARSGDSYEQYF. Here the CDR3 DNA reads TGCAGTGCTCGTAGCGGGGACTCCTACGAGCAGTACTTC.

The J gene is TRBJ1-6, the V gene TRBV6-5; D might be TRBD1 (6 bases). Trimming cost V 8 bases and J 6 bases, with 8 bases left between them. This CDR3 has 12 residues. Germline V gives CDR1 MNHEY, CDR2 SVGAGI. The CDR3 sequence is CASAGANSPLHF. The CDR3 region has the DNA TGTGCCAGCGCAGGGGCTAATTCACCCCTCCACTTT.

The gene calls are TRBV18 and TRBJ2-2; the D is unclear. Germline-derived CDR1 and CDR2 are KGHSH and LQKENI. This CDR3 has 15 residues. V was shortened by 2 bases and J by 4 bases, with 11 bases between the two germline ends. CDR3 in amino acids: CASSPYPGSTGELFF. DNA for the CDR3: TGTGCCAGCTCACCATACCCTGGTAGCACCGGGGAGCTGTTTTTT.

The chain has TRBV2 and TRBJ2-7; D uncertain. Trimming stripped 1 base from V and 2 bases from J, with 12 bases between. The length of the CDR3 is 15 residues. CDR1 is SNHLY, CDR2 FYNNEI, per germline. CDR3 sequence: CASSEGFSGPYEQYF. The CDR3 nucleotides read TGTGCCAGCAGTGAAGGGTTTTCCGGGCCCTACGAGCAGTACTTC.

This clonotype was seen a handful of times. The chain employs TRBV20-1 and TRBJ2-3; TRBD1 might be the D (5 bases). In germline, CDR1 is DFQATT, CDR2 SNEGSKA (reference sequence). V was trimmed by 0 bases and J by 2 bases, leaving 18 bases between them. The CDR3 consists of 17 residues. The chain's CDR3 is CSARDPADWTYTDTQYF. CDR3 DNA: TGCAGTGCTAGAGATCCGGCGGATTGGACATACACAGATACGCAGTATTTT.